The 19 T cell receptor beta chains below were found in one sample sequenced in a study of tumor-infiltrating lymphocytes in primary liver carcinoma (dated by TCRdb to the late 2010s). Total RNA and DNA were co-extracted from about 19-30 mg of bulk tissue with the AllPrep DNA/RNA mini kit, without cell sorting. TCRdb names Illumina HiSeq 2500 as the instrument used. Using a constant-region primer and ProtoScript II reverse transcriptase, TCRbeta-specific cDNA was reverse-transcribed from around 500 ng total RNA. The TCRbeta libraries were prepared through three rounds of nested multiplex PCR following a slightly modified ARM-PCR procedure. Multiplex TRBV1-TRBV30 forward primers and a Cbeta reverse primer were used in the first two PCR rounds, each of which was run for around 10 cycles. In TCRdb, the public reads were trimmed at Q25 with fastp and aligned with MiXCR, with productive beta chains retained. Here each entry gathers all rows of one CDR3 protein and keeps the most common genes and DNA. Present in this sample are 100,000 to 150,000 distinct CDR3 sequences, approximately 64% of which were seen just once. 8.4% of the sample rests with the top ten.

What was sequenced was liver tumor tissue from sampling region 3. The sample's cell subset or site, from its label and the paper: tumor region T3, left-lateral pole. All receptors derive from an older woman with primary liver carcinoma and hepatitis B virus infection.

This sequence joins TRBV11-3 and TRBJ1-3; D gene uncertain. Trimming pared 2 bases from V and 3 bases from J, leaving 11 bases between. The CDR3 extends over 15 amino acids. Germline V gives CDR1 SGHNT, CDR2 YENEEA. The CDR3, as DNA: TGTGCCAGCAGCTTACATGGGCCCCTTGGAAACACCATATATTTT. Residues: CASSLHGPLGNTIYF.

Worth noting for this clonotype: A much larger clone is a single base away; this may be a read error. The genes are TRBV28 and TRBJ2-5, with a possible D match to TRBD2 (5 bases). Germline CDR1 is MDHEN and CDR2 is SYDVKM. The CDR3 consists of 11 residues. The V gene lost 6 bases and the J gene lost 14 bases, with 16 bases spanning the gap. For the CDR3, the DNA is TGTGCCAGCAGCAACCATGGAGGACCCTACTTC. Its translation is CASSNHGGPYF.

This clonotype was recorded a few times. The CDR3 carries no conserved terminal phenylalanine or tryptophan, so it likely arises from a read error. V usage is TRBV4-2 and J usage is TRBJ2-2, with D unresolved. V was clipped by 5 bases and J by 5 bases, with 9 bases between them. Germline CDR1 LGHNA, CDR2 YNFKEQ. The CDR3 totals 13 residues. This chain's CDR3 is CASSITGTGELFS. The DNA for the CDR3 is TGTGCCAGCAGCATCACCGGGACCGGGGAGCTGTTTTCT.

As concerns this clonotype: At one of its ends the junction is not consistent with the germline gene, which may arise from a read error. DNA for the CDR3: TGTACCAGTCATCCGGGACAGGGTTCGAACGAGCAGTACTTC. Translation gives CTSHPGQGSNEQYF. This rearrangement joins TRBV6-5 to TRBJ2-7, with 9 positions matching TRBD1. CDR1 and CDR2 from the germline V gene are MNHEY and SVGAGI. This CDR3 is built from 14 residues.

As regards this clonotype: This may come from a read error, since a much larger clone is one base off. The chain recombines TRBV6-5 with TRBJ1-2; TRBD1 agrees at 9 bases. Germline V CDR1 and CDR2: MNHEY, SVGAGI. With V trimmed by 5 bases and J by 9 bases, 7 bases remained unmatched. CDR3 length: 13 residues. DNA for the CDR3: TGTGCCAGCAGTAAACAGGGGGCCTGGTGCTACACCTTC. Translation: CASSKQGAWCYTF.

The chain has TRBV6-5 and TRBJ2-3, with a possible D match to TRBD2 (6 bases). The CDR3 sequence is 13 residues long. Germline V CDR1 and CDR2: MNHEY, SVGAGI. V was cut by 7 bases and J by 6 bases, with 14 bases left in between. The CDR3 reads CASIGGELDTQYF. The CDR3 region has the DNA TGTGCCAGCATAGGCGGGGAGCTTGATACGCAGTATTTT.

This clonotype has more than one count but fewer than ten. The J gene is TRBJ1-2, the V gene TRBV28; 10 positions match TRBD1. V shed 5 bases and J 4 bases; nucleotides not matched to a gene: 7. Germline CDR1 and CDR2: MDHEN and SYDVKM. The CDR3 length is 15 residues. This CDR3 reads CASSLAGTGVYGYTF. CDR3 DNA: TGTGCCAGCAGTCTCGCTGGGACAGGGGTCTATGGCTACACCTTC.

This chain links TRBV5-1 with TRBJ2-6; 11 bases agree with TRBD1. V lost 4 bases and J lost 0; bases outside the gene matches: 6. Germline loops: CDR1 SGHRS, CDR2 YFSETQ. The CDR3 totals 18 residues. The CDR3 here is CASSAWTGGSSGANVLTF. DNA for the CDR3: TGCGCCAGCAGCGCCTGGACAGGGGGCTCCTCTGGGGCCAACGTCCTGACTTTC.

This clonotype occurred a few times. A read error may be the cause here, since a much bigger clone is one base away. This chain connects TRBV6-1 to TRBJ2-2, with D possibly called TRBD1 or TRBD2 (6 bases each). CDR3 size: 14 residues. Per germline, CDR1 MNHNS and CDR2 SASEGT. For the CDR3, the DNA is TGTGCCAGCATGGACAGAGGGTGGCCCGGGGGGCTGTTTTTT. This codes for CASMDRGWPGGLFF.

As for this clonotype: A read error may produce the germline difference seen at one junction end. V usage is TRBV11-2 and J usage is TRBJ2-1; D unclear. The CDR3 totals 15 residues. From germline, CDR1 is SGHAT and CDR2 FQNNGV. CDR3 DNA: TGTGCCAGCAGCGTAGCTAGTGGTCTGATGTCGGAGCAGTTCTTT. It codes for CASSVASGLMSEQFF.

A remark on this clonotype: In this CDR3 the conserved last residue, phenylalanine or tryptophan, is missing, so a read error is likely. The rearrangement links TRBV29-1 to TRBJ2-7, with a possible D match to TRBD1 (5 bases). Trimming cost V 5 bases and J 1 base, with 9 bases left between them. The CDR3 extends over 12 amino acids. The V gene's germline CDR1 is SQVTM and CDR2 ANQGSEA. The CDR3 is CSVSPGSYEQYL. The CDR3 DNA is TGCAGCGTTTCCCCAGGGTCCTACGAGCAGTACCTC.

Concerning this clonotype: A much more abundant neighbour one base away suggests this may be a read error. This chain connects TRBV10-3 to TRBJ2-7; D may be TRBD1 (6 bases). The CDR3 loop spans 14 amino acids. The V and J ends lost 5 bases and 2 bases respectively, with 13 bases between them. Germline CDR1 is ENHRY and CDR2 is SYGVKD. CDR3 protein: CAISKGERTYEQYF. The CDR3 DNA is TGTGCCATCAGTAAGGGGGAAAGGACCTACGAGCAGTACTTC.

This chain links TRBV20-1 with TRBJ1-1, with 10 positions matching TRBD1. The trim removed 3 bases at V and 5 bases at J, leaving 12 bases unmatched. This CDR3 has 16 amino acids. Germline V gene lookup returns CDR1 DFQATT and CDR2 SNEGSKA (reference sequence). The CDR3 spells CSARPWDRGSGTEAFF. The CDR3 nucleotides are TGCAGTGCTAGGCCCTGGGACAGGGGTTCGGGTACTGAAGCTTTCTTT.

This clonotype was detected once. This chain joins TRBV6-5 and TRBJ1-2; D not certain. V gave up 1 base and J gave up 13 bases, with 22 bases separating them. Germline loops: CDR1 MNHEY, CDR2 SVGAGI. The CDR3 spans 15 residues. In nucleotides, the CDR3 is TGTGCCAGCAGTTACTACCTCCCCACGGGAAGGGCTCTCACCTTC. Translating it yields CASSYYLPTGRALTF.

A word on this clonotype: Relative to the germline gene, one junction end is altered; a read error may explain this. The chain carries TRBV28 and TRBJ1-6; D ambiguous. The CDR3 has 14 residues. The V gene's germline CDR1 is MDHEN and CDR2 SYDVKM. The CDR3 DNA is TGTGCCAGCAGTTTGGTCGGGCCGAATTCACTCCTCCACTTT. As protein: CASSLVGPNSLLHF.

This clonotype was observed many times. This chain links TRBV11-2 with TRBJ1-2, with a possible D match to TRBD1 (5 bases). The V gene lost 5 bases and the J gene lost 4 bases, with 17 bases spanning the gap. Germline assignment: CDR1 SGHAT and CDR2 FQNNGV. The CDR3 is 15 amino acids. CDR3 residues: CASSPSPGWGYGYTF. The CDR3 region has the DNA TGTGCCAGCAGCCCATCGCCAGGGTGGGGCTATGGCTACACCTTC.

This clonotype was seen only a few times. The chain has TRBV11-3 and TRBJ2-1; D might be TRBD1 (6 bases). Trimming removed 4 bases at V and 6 bases at J, with 22 bases between. The CDR3 spans 17 residues. Per the germline V gene, CDR1 is SGHNT and CDR2 is YENEEA. CDR3 amino acids: CASSSMGAQTMGNEQFF. CDR3 in DNA: TGTGCCAGCAGCTCCATGGGGGCGCAGACCATGGGCAATGAGCAGTTCTTC.

On this clonotype itself: The CDR3 ends on some other residue instead of the conserved phenylalanine or tryptophan, so this is likely a read error. The chain links TRBV11-2 to TRBJ2-7, with D perhaps assigned TRBD1 or TRBD2 (5 bases each). V dropped 5 bases and J dropped 5 bases, with 16 bases sitting between them. The CDR3 is 14 amino acids. From germline, CDR1 is SGHAT and CDR2 FQNNGV. CDR3 DNA sequence: TGTGCCAGCAGCCGGGACGGGGTAGGGCACGAGCAGTACATC. Protein product: CASSRDGVGHEQYI.

Turning to this clonotype: One junction end does not reproduce the germline sequence, and a read error may be involved. V usage is TRBV11-2 and J usage is TRBJ2-6; D not resolved. Germline assignment: CDR1 SGHAT and CDR2 FQNNGV. This CDR3 has 15 residues. CDR3 coding DNA: TGTGCCAGGAGCTTAGGATGCGCAGGGGCCAACGTCCTGACTTTC. Its translation is CARSLGCAGANVLTF.